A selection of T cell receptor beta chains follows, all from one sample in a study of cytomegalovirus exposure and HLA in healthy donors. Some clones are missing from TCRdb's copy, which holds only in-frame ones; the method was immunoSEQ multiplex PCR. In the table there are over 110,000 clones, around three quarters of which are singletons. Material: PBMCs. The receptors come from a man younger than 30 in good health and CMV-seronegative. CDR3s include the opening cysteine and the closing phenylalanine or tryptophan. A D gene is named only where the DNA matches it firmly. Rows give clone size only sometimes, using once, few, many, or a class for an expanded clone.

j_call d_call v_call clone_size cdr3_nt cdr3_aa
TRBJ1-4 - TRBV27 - TGTGCCAGCAGTTTAGCCGGGGGTGCAACTAATGAAAAACTGTTTTTT CASSLAGGATNEKLFF
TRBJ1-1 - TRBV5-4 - TGTGCCAGCAGCGCTAGACAGGACATGAACACTGAAGCTTTCTTT CASSARQDMNTEAFF
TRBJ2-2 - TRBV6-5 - TGTGCCAGCAGTTACACAGGTCGAACCGGGGAGCTGTTTTTT CASSYTGRTGELFF
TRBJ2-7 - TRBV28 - TGTGCCAGCAGAAGGGGCCAGAACTACGAGCAGTACTTC CASRRGQNYEQYF
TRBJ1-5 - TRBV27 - TGTGCCGCCGGGGGATTTGGCAATCAGCCCCAGCATTTT CAAGGFGNQPQHF
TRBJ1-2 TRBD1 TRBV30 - TGTGCCTGGAGTGTCCATCCGGGACAGAACTATGGCTACACCTTC CAWSVHPGQNYGYTF
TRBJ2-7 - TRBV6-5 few TGTGCCAGCAGTTACCTGGGCCCTCGAGCTTACGAGCAGTACTTC CASSYLGPRAYEQYF
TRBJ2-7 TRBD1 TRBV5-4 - TGTGCCAGCAGCTGGGAACAGGGGTTCCCATCCTACGAGCAGTACTTC CASSWEQGFPSYEQYF
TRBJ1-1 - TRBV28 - TGTGCCAGCAGCCTCCAAGGAGGCAGTGAAGCTTTCTTT CASSLQGGSEAFF
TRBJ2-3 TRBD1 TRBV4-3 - TGCGCCAGCAGCCAAGAACGGGACAGGGTCGCAGATACGCAGTATTTT CASSQERDRVADTQYF
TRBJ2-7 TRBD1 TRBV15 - TGTGCCACCCGTTTGACAGGGACCTACGAGCAGTACTTC CATRLTGTYEQYF
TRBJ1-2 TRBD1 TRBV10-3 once TGTGCCATCAGTGATTTAGGACAGGGAGCTAACTATGGCTACACCTTC CAISDLGQGANYGYTF
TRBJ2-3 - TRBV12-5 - TGTGCTAGTGGTTTGGGACAGCAGACAGATACGCAGTATTTT CASGLGQQTDTQYF
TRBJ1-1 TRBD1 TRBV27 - TGTGCCAGCAGTTACGGACAGGGGCGGGAGAACACTGAAGCTTTCTTT CASSYGQGRENTEAFF
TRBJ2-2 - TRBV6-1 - TGTGCCAGCAGTGAATCGGGGACCGGGGAGCTGTTTTTT CASSESGTGELFF
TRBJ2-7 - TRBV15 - TGTGCCACCAGCAGAGCGTCCTCCTACGAGCAGTACTTC CATSRASSYEQYF
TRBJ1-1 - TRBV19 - TGTGCCAGTAGTACAACAGGGTTGAACACTGAAGCTTTCTTT CASSTTGLNTEAFF
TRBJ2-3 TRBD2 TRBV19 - TGTGCCAGTATTAAGGGGGCTAGCGGGGGAGGTGCGCAGTATTTT CASIKGASGGGAQYF
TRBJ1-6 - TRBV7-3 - TGTGCCAGCAGCTTATACAGGAATTCACCCCTCCACTTT CASSLYRNSPLHF
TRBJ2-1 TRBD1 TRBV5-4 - TGTGCCAGCAGCTGGGGATGGACAGGGGGGGCCTACAATGAGCAGTTCTTC CASSWGWTGGAYNEQFF
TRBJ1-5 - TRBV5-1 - TGCGCCAGCAGCCAAGACAGCAGCAATCAGCCCCAGCATTTT CASSQDSSNQPQHF
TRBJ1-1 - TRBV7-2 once TGTGCCAGCAGCCCGTACACTGAAGCTTTCTTT CASSPYTEAFF
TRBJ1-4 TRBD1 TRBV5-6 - TGTGCCAGCAGCTTATACGGGACAGGGGCCGAAAAACTGTTTTTT CASSLYGTGAEKLFF
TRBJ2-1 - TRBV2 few TGTGCCAGCTACGCCCTGAGCTCCTACAATGAGCAGTTCTTC CASYALSSYNEQFF
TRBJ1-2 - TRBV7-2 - TGTGCCAGCAGCTTAAGAGAGCAGGGCGCGAAACGTATATGGTTTAGCTACACCTTC CASSLREQGAKRIWFSYTF
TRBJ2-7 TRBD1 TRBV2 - TGTGCCAGCAGTGAAGGGGGGACAGGGGGCAACGAGCAGTACTTC CASSEGGTGGNEQYF
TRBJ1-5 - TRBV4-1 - TGCGCCAGCAGCCAAGTGAGGAGAATTCATAGCAATCAGCCCCAGCATTTT CASSQVRRIHSNQPQHF
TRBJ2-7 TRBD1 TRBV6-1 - TGTGCCAGCAGTTCCCCCGGGACAGTCTACGAGCAGTACTTC CASSSPGTVYEQYF
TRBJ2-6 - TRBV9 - TGTGCCAGCAGCGTAGTAGTGCGGCACTCATCTGGGGCCAACGTCCTGACTTTC CASSVVVRHSSGANVLTF
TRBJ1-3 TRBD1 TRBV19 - TGTGCCAGTAGTATCCGGGACAGAATAGTTGGCAACACCATATATTTT CASSIRDRIVGNTIYF
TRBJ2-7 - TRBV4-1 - TGCGCCAGCAGCCAAACGGAGGGGGCGGCCTACGAGCAGTACTTC CASSQTEGAAYEQYF
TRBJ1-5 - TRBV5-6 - TGTGCCAGCAGCTTGCGGGGACTCGGCAATCAGCCCCAGCATTTT CASSLRGLGNQPQHF
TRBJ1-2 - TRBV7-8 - TGTGCCAGCAGCTTAGCGCCGGGGGACTATGGCTACACCTTC CASSLAPGDYGYTF
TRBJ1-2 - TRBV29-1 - TGCAGCGTGAGGGACCGGGGGGCAGGATCCTCCTATGGCTACACCTTC CSVRDRGAGSSYGYTF
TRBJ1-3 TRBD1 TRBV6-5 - TGTGCCAGCAGTTACTCTACCGGGACAGGGGGAAACACCATATATTTT CASSYSTGTGGNTIYF
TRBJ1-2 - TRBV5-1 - TGCGCCAGCAGCGGAACAGGGTCAGCTAACTATGGCTACACCTTC CASSGTGSANYGYTF
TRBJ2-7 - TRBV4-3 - TGCGCCAGCAGCCAAGATCGAGCGGCTTACGAGCAGTACTTC CASSQDRAAYEQYF
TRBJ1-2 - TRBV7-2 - TGTGCCAGCAGTCTCTCCTCGGGGGGACCCTACTATGGCTACACCTTC CASSLSSGGPYYGYTF
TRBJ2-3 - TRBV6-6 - TGTGCCAGCAGTTCACAGGGAGTAGGGACAGATACGCAGTATTTT CASSSQGVGTDTQYF
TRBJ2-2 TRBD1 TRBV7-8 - TGTGCCAGCAGCTTTATGGACAGGGTGGTCGGGGAGCTGTTTTTT CASSFMDRVVGELFF
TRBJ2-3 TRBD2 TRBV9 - TGTGCCAGCAGCGTAGAGGCCGGCGGGGGGAGTAGGGATACGCAGTATTTT CASSVEAGGGSRDTQYF